The 26 T cell receptor beta chains in this list originate from one sample, sequenced in a study of shared clonotypes between healthy human individuals. The repertoire was sequenced with immunoSEQ multiplex PCR; TCRdb's copy has only in-frame clones and lacks some. The table lists roughly 680,000 clones, 72% of them singletons. Sequences were obtained from memory CD4+ T cells sorted from blood. Subset noted: CD45RA-negative fraction. The receptors were sampled from a woman in her thirties in good health.

A remark on this clone: The sample carries other DNA sequences with the same CDR3. CDR3 in DNA: TGTGCCAGCGTCGGTCGGTCCTACGAGCAGTACTTC. It yields the protein CASVGRSYEQYF. The chain has TRBV2 and TRBJ2-7; D ambiguous. There are 12 residues in the CDR3. Deletions cut 8 bases from V and 1 base from J, with 9 bases between. Germline loops: CDR1 SNHLY, CDR2 FYNNEI.

The chain combines TRBV27 with TRBJ2-7, with TRBD2 identical over 9 bases. CDR1 and CDR2 (germline): MNHEY, SMNVEV (reference sequence). There are 15 residues in the CDR3. V lost 1 base, J lost 4 bases, and 5 bases stayed unmatched. The CDR3 DNA reads TGTGCCAGCAGTTTATTTGCGGGAGGGCTATACGAGCAGTACTTC. This codes for CASSLFAGGLYEQYF.

The genes are TRBV7-9 and TRBJ1-3, with no clear D. The CDR3 is 15 amino acids. Trimming took off 4 bases at V and 4 bases at J, with 14 bases between the two ends. Germline V lookup: CDR1 SEHNR, CDR2 FQNEAQ (reference sequence). DNA of the CDR3: TGTGCCAGCAGCTCAAATCGCTGGAGGGGAAACACCATATATTTT. Its protein is CASSSNRWRGNTIYF.

In its sample, this clone was seen once. This chain links TRBV5-1 with TRBJ1-1, with D unclear. V lost 1 base, J lost 3 bases, and 7 bases lay in between. There are 13 residues in the CDR3. The germline V gene has CDR1 SGHRS and CDR2 YFSETQ. CDR3 DNA sequence: TGCGCCAGCAGCTTGCACGGCGACACTGAAGCTTTCTTT. Residues: CASSLHGDTEAFF.

The CDR3 region is CASRLVIPAIWPQHF. The CDR3 DNA reads TGTGCAAGTCGCTTAGTAATTCCTGCGATTTGGCCCCAGCATTTT. J is TRBJ1-5 and V is TRBV12-2. TRBV12-2 is a listed pseudogene. The CDR3 covers 15 residues.

Concerning this clone itself: In the same sample, other DNA sequences code for this CDR3. The CDR3 DNA sequence: TGTGCCAGCAGTGTTAGAGCGGGAGGAACAGATACGCAGTATTTT. Translation gives CASSVRAGGTDTQYF. The chain links TRBV2 to TRBJ2-3; 9 positions match TRBD2. CDR3 length: 15 residues. Per the germline V gene, CDR1 is SNHLY and CDR2 is FYNNEI. Germline trimming cut 4 bases from V and 3 bases from J; bases unmatched to any gene: 5.

This clone was seen a few times. The chain couples TRBV5-1 to TRBJ1-1; D is ambiguous. This CDR3 has 13 residues. CDR1 and CDR2 from the germline V gene are SGHRS and YFSETQ. V lost 5 bases, J lost 3 bases, and 11 bases lay in between. The CDR3 spells CASRGNSDTEAFF. As DNA, the CDR3 is TGCGCCAGCAGGGGGAATTCCGACACTGAAGCTTTCTTT.

Worth noting for this clone: The sample holds other DNA sequences that translate to the same CDR3. The V and J genes are TRBV6-1 and TRBJ1-5; D remains ambiguous. Per germline, CDR1 MNHNS and CDR2 SASEGT. The CDR3 extends over 12 amino acids. Trimming pared 6 bases from V and 6 bases from J, leaving 9 bases between. The CDR3 reads CASSPPGQPQHF. The CDR3 nucleotides read TGTGCCAGCAGCCCTCCAGGTCAGCCCCAGCATTTT.

This clone was counted many times. The V call is TRBV6-6, the J call TRBJ1-5; D not certain. With 2 bases removed from V and 7 bases from J, the gap between germline ends came to 12 bases. CDR1 is MNHNY and CDR2 is SVGAGI in the germline V gene (reference sequence). This CDR3 contains 14 residues. CDR3 in amino acids: CASSYTDSLQPQHF. The CDR3 DNA follows: TGTGCCAGCAGTTACACGGACTCTTTACAGCCCCAGCATTTT.

The table lists this clone with a count of one. The chain employs TRBV12-2 and TRBJ2-3; no check of the table's D call, TRBD1, against the DNA was made. TRBV12-2 is classified as a pseudogene. The CDR3 is 19 residues long. The CDR3 nucleotides read TGTGCAAGTCGCTTACAACCGGGACAGGGGGCGAGAAATACAGATACGCAGTATTTT. Amino acids: CASRLQPGQGARNTDTQYF.

This chain uses TRBV29-1 with TRBJ2-3; weak D call: TRBD2 (5 bases). Per germline, CDR1 SQVTM and CDR2 ANQGSEA. This CDR3 spans 14 amino acids. V lost 4 bases, J lost 2 bases, and 13 bases lay in between. The CDR3 DNA reads TGCAGCGTTGCCTTGAGCGGCCTCACAGATACGCAGTATTTT. Protein product: CSVALSGLTDTQYF.

This clone was detected a few times. The genes are TRBV19 and TRBJ2-2; D may match TRBD1 or TRBD2 (5 bases each). The CDR3 loop spans 17 amino acids. In germline, CDR1 is LNHDA, CDR2 SQIVND (reference sequence). Trimming took 3 bases from V and 2 from J, leaving 16 bases between them. The CDR3 loop is CASSMTGRQPNTGELFF. CDR3 DNA sequence: TGTGCCAGTAGTATGACGGGACGGCAACCCAACACCGGGGAGCTGTTTTTT.

The chain has TRBV18 and TRBJ2-1; D ambiguous. Germline CDR1 reads KGHSH; CDR2 reads LQKENI. CDR3 length: 15 residues. V was shortened by 3 bases and J by 9 bases, with 18 bases between the two germline ends. The CDR3 sequence: CASSPTADTLGEQFF. The CDR3 bases are TGTGCCAGCTCACCCACAGCAGATACTCTCGGTGAGCAGTTCTTC.

This sequence joins TRBV9 and TRBJ2-7, with a possible D match to TRBD2 (6 bases). The V end lost 0 bases, the J end lost 6 bases, and 19 bases lay between the germline ends. Germline CDR1 and CDR2: SGDLS and YYNGEE. CDR3 length: 16 amino acids. The CDR3 protein is CASSVAEARENGEQYF. Here the CDR3 DNA reads TGTGCCAGCAGCGTAGCCGAGGCCCGGGAGAATGGCGAGCAGTACTTC.

The rearrangement links TRBV7-3 to TRBJ2-5; 7 nucleotides agree with TRBD2. This CDR3 has 14 residues. Trimming removed 5 bases from V and 5 bases from J; junction bases left unmatched: 8. CDR1 SGHTA and CDR2 FQGTGA come from the germline V gene. As DNA, the CDR3 is TGTGCCAGCAGCCCCGACGGGGGGTCTGAGACCCAGTACTTC. Its protein product is CASSPDGGSETQYF.

The V and J genes are TRBV12-2 and TRBJ2-2; TRBD2 is the table's D call, not checked against the DNA. TRBV12-2 is a pseudogene segment. The CDR3 totals 12 residues. CDR3 protein: CASRLAQRGAVF. CDR3 bases: TGTGCAAGTCGCTTAGCGCAGCGGGGAGCTGTTTTT.

This clone was recorded at least ten times. CDR3 region: CASSVGGNNQPQHF. In nucleotides, the CDR3 is TGTGCCAGCAGCGTCGGGGGGAATAATCAGCCCCAGCATTTT. The genes are TRBV5-6 and TRBJ1-5; D is possibly TRBD1 (5 bases). Germline loops: CDR1 SGHDT, CDR2 YYEEEE. V was cut by 4 bases and J by 4 bases, with 12 bases left in between. CDR3 length: 14 amino acids.

This clone has just a few counts. The chain combines TRBV7-9 with TRBJ2-5; 7 bases line up with TRBD1. V dropped 4 bases and J dropped 2; count of bases not matched to a gene: 7. The germline V gene has CDR1 SEHNR and CDR2 FQNEAQ (reference sequence). The CDR3 covers 15 residues. CDR3 sequence (DNA): TGTGCCAGCAGCTCCGGTAGGACAGGACAAGAGACCCAGTACTTC. Residues: CASSSGRTGQETQYF.

V and J are TRBV11-3 and TRBJ2-1, with 8 bases fitting TRBD2. Germline V gene data show CDR1 as SGHNT and CDR2 as YENEEA. CDR3 length: 15 amino acids. V lost 2 bases and J lost 8; bases outside the gene matches: 8. This CDR3 reads CASSLMGPGGDEQFF. The CDR3 DNA reads as TGTGCCAGCAGCTTAATGGGACCCGGGGGGGATGAGCAGTTCTTC.

The chain is built from TRBV15 and TRBJ2-5; D assignment may be TRBD1 or TRBD2 (6 bases each). Trimming removed 3 bases at V and 3 bases at J, with 8 bases between. This CDR3 is built from 13 residues. Per the germline V gene, CDR1 is LNHNV and CDR2 is YYDKDF (reference sequence). The DNA of the CDR3 is TGTGCCACCAGCAGGAGGGGGGAAGAGACCCAGTACTTC. It specifies CATSRRGEETQYF.

The rearrangement uses TRBV27 and TRBJ2-2, with no clear D. Trimming shortened V by 4 bases and J by 1 base, and 4 bases separated the two germline ends. This CDR3 comprises 13 residues. Looked up from germline, CDR1 is MNHEY and CDR2 is SMNVEV (reference sequence). The CDR3 region has the DNA TGTGCCAGCAGTTCCTGGAACACCGGGGAGCTGTTTTTT. Its protein is CASSSWNTGELFF.

The V call is TRBV18, the J call TRBJ2-7; 11 nucleotides line up with TRBD1. The J segment lost 6 bases and the V segment lost 3 bases, leaving 4 bases of the junction unmatched. This CDR3 is 14 amino acids long. The germline V gene encodes CDR1 KGHSH and CDR2 LQKENI. Here the CDR3 DNA reads TGTGCCAGCTCACCTTCCGGGACAGGGGGCGAGCAGTACTTC. Translating it yields CASSPSGTGGEQYF.

CDR3 residues: CASRYGFRVLNTGELFF. The CDR3 DNA reads as TGCGCCAGCAGATACGGTTTCCGGGTCTTGAACACCGGGGAGCTGTTTTTT. This chain connects TRBV5-1 to TRBJ2-2; D not certain. From germline, CDR1 is SGHRS and CDR2 YFSETQ. The V and J ends lost 5 bases and 1 base respectively, with 18 bases between them. The CDR3 runs to 17 residues.

The chain employs TRBV27 and TRBJ1-2, with a tentative D call TRBD1 (6 bases). V was pared by 5 bases and J by 2 bases, with 21 bases between. The germline CDR1 and CDR2 sequences are MNHEY and SMNVEV (reference sequence). This CDR3 has 17 amino acids. The CDR3 DNA is TGTGCCAGCAGTACTCTCTCCGGTGGACAGACAAACTATGGCTACACCTTC. It codes for CASSTLSGGQTNYGYTF.

V usage is TRBV4-1 and J usage is TRBJ1-2; the D is unclear. The ends were cut back, 1 base at V and 1 base at J, with 10 bases in the middle. The CDR3 totals 15 residues. CDR1 is MGHRA, CDR2 YSYEKL, per germline. This chain's CDR3 is CASSQVGPSNYGYTF. CDR3 in DNA: TGCGCCAGCAGCCAAGTTGGGCCGAGTAACTATGGCTACACCTTC.

The V gene is TRBV18, the J gene TRBJ2-3; D call uncertain. The V end lost 0 bases, the J end lost 6 bases, and 7 bases lay between the germline ends. The germline gives CDR1 KGHSH, CDR2 LQKENI. This CDR3 has 13 amino acids. CDR3 sequence (DNA): TGTGCCAGCTCACCACCCAGTGGCGATACGCAGTATTTT. It codes for CASSPPSGDTQYF.